The subject of this entry is one T cell receptor (beta chain). Its antigen is not known. V lost 6 bases and J lost 7, with 25 bases in between. In germline, CDR1 is MNHEY, CDR2 SMNVEV (reference sequence). The CDR3 extends over 16 amino acids. The data were obtained in a study of molecular identifiers for immune sequencing clone quantification. Previously described methods with listed TCR primers produced the bulk TCR libraries. TCRdb used MiXCR to reprocess the PCR reads, holding one entry per CDR3 protein. Among roughly 320,000 distinct CDR3 sequences listed, roughly 24% were seen once. The authors gated naive CD8 T cells as CD8+CD4-CCR7+CD45RA+ for sorting. Study results and caveats: Identical barcode-sharing TCR molecules could lead to underestimated sizes for highly expanded clones. Spiked Jurkat TCR RNA originating from one cell could reportedly be identified amid one million naive cells.

The sequence was collected from a human donor in good health. Some libraries in this study had Jurkat cell RNA spiked in. V gene TRBV27 combines with J gene TRBJ2-7, with D perhaps being TRBD1 or TRBD2 (6 bases each). The sequenced material came from naive CD8+ T cells from blood, with Jurkat cell RNA spiked in. Documented subset: FACS-sorted CD8+CD4-CCR7+CD45RA+ naive T cells. The CDR3, as DNA: TGTGCCAGCAGCGCCGGGGGACACATCCTTCTTCGGGAGCAGTACTTC. Translated, it gives CASSAGGHILLREQYF.